This T cell receptor (beta chain) was profiled in a study of human T cells and chemical hapten exposure. This clonotype was counted ten times or more. V lost 6 bases and J lost 0, with 15 bases in between. This CDR3 has 15 residues. Per the germline V gene, CDR1 is SGHRS and CDR2 is YFSETQ. Time point defined: patch test 1, 2 weeks after DPC sensitization. Noted treatment: therapeutic diphenylcyclopropenone sensitization with weekly scalp DPC. Staff drew blood before applying each patch test. TCRdb passed the RACE reads through MiXCR, listing each CDR3 protein once. The sample shows approximately 400,000 distinct CDR3 sequences, roughly 5% of them seen only once.

The chain links TRBV5-1 to TRBJ1-1; D call uncertain. Sequences were derived from whole blood, sampled in connection with sensitization to the hapten diphenylcyclopropenone (DPC). The TCR comes from a woman aged 45 to 65 with alopecia areata. Some clones in this sample may be carry-over from other donors' samples. The CDR3 DNA follows: TGCGCCAGCAAGCCTCCCGGATCGTTGAACACTGAAGCTTTCTTT. The encoded protein is CASKPPGSLNTEAFF. The full variable domain, its missing parts supplied by reference TRBV5-1 and TRBJ1-1, is KAGVTQTPRYLIKTRGQQVTLSCSPISGHRSVSWYQQTPGQGLQFLFEYFSETQRNKGNFPGRFSGRQFSNSRSEMNVSTLELGDSALYLCASKPPGSLNTEAFFGQGTRLTVV.